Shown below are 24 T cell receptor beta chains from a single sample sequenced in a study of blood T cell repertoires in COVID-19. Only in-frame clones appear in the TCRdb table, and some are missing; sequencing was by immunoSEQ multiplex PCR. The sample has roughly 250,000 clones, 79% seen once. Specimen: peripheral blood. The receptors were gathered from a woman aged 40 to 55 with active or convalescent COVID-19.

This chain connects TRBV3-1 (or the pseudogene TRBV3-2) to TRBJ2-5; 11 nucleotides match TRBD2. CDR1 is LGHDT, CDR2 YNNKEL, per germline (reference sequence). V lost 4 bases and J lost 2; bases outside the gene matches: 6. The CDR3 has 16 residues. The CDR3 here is CASSPTRLAGQETQYF. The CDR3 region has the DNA TGTGCCAGCAGCCCTACCAGACTAGCGGGGCAAGAGACCCAGTACTTC.

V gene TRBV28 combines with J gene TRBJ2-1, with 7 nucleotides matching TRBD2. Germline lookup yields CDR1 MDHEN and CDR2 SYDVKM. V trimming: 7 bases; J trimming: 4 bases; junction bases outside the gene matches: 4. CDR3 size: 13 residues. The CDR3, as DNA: TGTGCCAGCACCTCCGGGGGGTACAATGAGCAGTTCTTC. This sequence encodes CASTSGGYNEQFF.

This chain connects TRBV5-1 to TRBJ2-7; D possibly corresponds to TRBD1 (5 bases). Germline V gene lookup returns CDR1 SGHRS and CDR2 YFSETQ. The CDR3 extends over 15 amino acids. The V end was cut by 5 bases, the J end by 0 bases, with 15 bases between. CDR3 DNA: TGCGCCAGCAGACAAGGACACCCCAGCTCCTACGAGCAGTACTTC. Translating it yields CASRQGHPSSYEQYF. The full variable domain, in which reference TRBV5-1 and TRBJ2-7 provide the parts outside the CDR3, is KAGVTQTPRYLIKTRGQQVTLSCSPISGHRSVSWYQQTPGQGLQFLFEYFSETQRNKGNFPGRFSGRQFSNSRSEMNVSTLELGDSALYLCASRQGHPSSYEQYFGPGTRLTVT.

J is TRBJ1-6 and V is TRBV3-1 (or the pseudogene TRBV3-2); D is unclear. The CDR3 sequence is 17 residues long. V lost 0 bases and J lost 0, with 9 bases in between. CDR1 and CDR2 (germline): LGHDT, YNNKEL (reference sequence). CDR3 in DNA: TGTGCCAGCAGCCAAGAAATGGGGAGCTCCTATAATTCACCCCTCCACTTT. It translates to CASSQEMGSSYNSPLHF.

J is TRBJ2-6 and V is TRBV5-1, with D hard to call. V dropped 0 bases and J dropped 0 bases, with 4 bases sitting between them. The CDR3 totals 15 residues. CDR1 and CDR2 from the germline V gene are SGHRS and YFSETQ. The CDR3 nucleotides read TGCGCCAGCAGCTTGGACAGCTCTGGGGCCAACGTCCTGACTTTC. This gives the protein CASSLDSSGANVLTF.

The CDR3 DNA sequence: TGCGCCAGCAGCTTGGGGACAGGGACCAATGAGCAGTTCTTC. This gives the protein CASSLGTGTNEQFF. The V gene is TRBV5-1, the J gene TRBJ2-1; 8 nucleotides match TRBD1. V shed 0 bases, J shed 6 bases, and the junction held 2 bases outside the gene matches. Germline CDR1 and CDR2: SGHRS and YFSETQ. The CDR3 runs 14 residues.

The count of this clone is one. CDR3 loop: CASSEALGLLNYGYTF. DNA for the CDR3: TGTGCCAGCAGTGAAGCGCTTGGACTTCTTAACTATGGCTACACCTTC. This chain connects TRBV2 to TRBJ1-2; no firm D call. V was pared by 0 bases and J by 1 base, with 12 bases between. Germline V lookup: CDR1 SNHLY, CDR2 FYNNEI. There are 16 residues in the CDR3.

The CDR3 nucleotides are TGTGCCAGCAGCCCGACAGGGATCTATGGCTACACCTTC. Protein sequence: CASSPTGIYGYTF. This sequence joins TRBV21-1 and TRBJ1-2; the tabulated D call, TRBD1, remains unverified against the DNA. TRBV21-1 is a pseudogene. This CDR3 has 13 residues.

CDR3: CATSGRASSTDTQYF. CDR3 in DNA: TGTGCCACCAGTGGGAGGGCATCTAGCACAGATACGCAGTATTTT. The gene calls are TRBV24-1 and TRBJ2-3; tentative D call: TRBD2 (6 bases). The CDR3 contains 15 residues. The germline gives CDR1 KGHDR, CDR2 SFDVKD. The germline V and J ends were trimmed by 5 bases and 0 bases, with 11 bases remaining between them.

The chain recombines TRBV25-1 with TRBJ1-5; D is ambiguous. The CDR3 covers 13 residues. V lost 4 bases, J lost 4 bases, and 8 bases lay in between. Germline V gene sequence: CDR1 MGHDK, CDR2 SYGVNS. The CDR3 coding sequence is TGTGCCAGCAGTGGGGGAGGGAATCAGCCCCAGCATTTT. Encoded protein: CASSGGGNQPQHF. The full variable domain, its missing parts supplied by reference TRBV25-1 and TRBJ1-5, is EADIYQTPRYLVIGTGKKITLECSQTMGHDKMYWYQQDPGMELHLIHYSYGVNSTEKGDLSSESTVSRIRTEHFPLTLESARPSHTSQYLCASSGGGNQPQHFGDGTRLSIL.

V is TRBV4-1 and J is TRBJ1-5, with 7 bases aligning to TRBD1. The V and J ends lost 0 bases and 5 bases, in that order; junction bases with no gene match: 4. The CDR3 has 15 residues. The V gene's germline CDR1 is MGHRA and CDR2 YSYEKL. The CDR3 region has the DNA TGCGCCAGCAGCCAAGACAGACAGGGCGATCAGCCCCAGCATTTT. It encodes CASSQDRQGDQPQHF.

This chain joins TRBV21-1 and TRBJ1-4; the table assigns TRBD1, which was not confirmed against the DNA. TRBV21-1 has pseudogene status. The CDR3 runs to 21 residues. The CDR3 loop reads CASSKRDPGTGGIFGNEKLFF. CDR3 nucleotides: TGTGCCAGCAGCAAAAGAGACCCCGGGACAGGGGGCATTTTTGGTAATGAAAAACTGTTTTTT.

The CDR3 sequence is CASSQGSGASTDTQYF. The CDR3 nucleotides read TGCGCCAGCAGCCAAGGTAGCGGGGCTAGCACAGATACGCAGTATTTT. This chain links TRBV4-1 with TRBJ2-3, with 8 nucleotides matching TRBD2. The CDR3 has 16 amino acids. From germline, CDR1 is MGHRA and CDR2 YSYEKL. With 1 base clipped from V and 0 bases from J, the junction kept 3 bases outside the gene matches.

The CDR3 protein is CASSFGDARGNNYGYTF. Written as DNA, the CDR3 is TGTGCCAGCAGCTTCGGGGACGCCAGGGGAAATAACTATGGCTACACCTTC. The chain joins TRBV7-9 to TRBJ1-2; perhaps TRBD1 as D (6 bases). CDR1 is SEHNR and CDR2 is FQNEAQ in the germline V gene (reference sequence). This CDR3 contains 17 residues. Trimming left V 3 bases short and J 1 base short, with 18 bases between.

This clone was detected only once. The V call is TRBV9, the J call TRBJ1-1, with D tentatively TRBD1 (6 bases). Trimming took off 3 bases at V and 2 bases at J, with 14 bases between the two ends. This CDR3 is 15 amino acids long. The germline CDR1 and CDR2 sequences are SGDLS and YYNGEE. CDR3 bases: TGTGCCAGCAGCGCAACAGGGCAGGGAAACACTGAAGCTTTCTTT. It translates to CASSATGQGNTEAFF.

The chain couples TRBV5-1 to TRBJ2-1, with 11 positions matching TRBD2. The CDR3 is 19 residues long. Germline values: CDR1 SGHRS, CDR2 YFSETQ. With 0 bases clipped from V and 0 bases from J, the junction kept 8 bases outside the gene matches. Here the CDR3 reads CASSLVLAGGHFSYNEQFF. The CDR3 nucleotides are TGCGCCAGCAGCTTGGTATTAGCGGGGGGGCATTTCTCCTACAATGAGCAGTTCTTC.

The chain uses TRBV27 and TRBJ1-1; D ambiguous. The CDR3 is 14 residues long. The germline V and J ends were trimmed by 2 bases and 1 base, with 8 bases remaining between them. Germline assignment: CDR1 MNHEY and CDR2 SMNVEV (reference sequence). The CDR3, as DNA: TGTGCCAGCAGTTTAGCCTATCGGAACACTGAAGCTTTCTTT. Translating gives CASSLAYRNTEAFF.

The CDR3 bases are TGTGCCAGCAGCCAAGAGGCAGGGATCCAAGAGACCCAGTACTTC. It specifies CASSQEAGIQETQYF. This chain joins TRBV4-2 and TRBJ2-5; D might be TRBD1 (5 bases). The CDR3 covers 15 residues. Trimming left V 0 bases short and J 1 base short, with 9 bases between. Germline V gene sequence: CDR1 LGHNA, CDR2 YNFKEQ.

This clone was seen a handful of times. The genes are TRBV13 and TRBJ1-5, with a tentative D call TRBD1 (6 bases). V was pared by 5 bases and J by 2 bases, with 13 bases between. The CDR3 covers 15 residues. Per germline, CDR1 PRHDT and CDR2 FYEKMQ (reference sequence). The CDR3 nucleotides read TGTGCCAGCAGCAAAGGGGGTCAGGGCAATCAGCCCCAGCATTTT. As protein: CASSKGGQGNQPQHF.

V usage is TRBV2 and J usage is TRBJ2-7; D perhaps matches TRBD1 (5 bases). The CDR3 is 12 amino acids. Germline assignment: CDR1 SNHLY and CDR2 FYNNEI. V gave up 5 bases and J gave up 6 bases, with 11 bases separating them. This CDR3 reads CASSYQGVEQYV. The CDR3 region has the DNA TGTGCCAGCAGTTATCAAGGGGTCGAGCAGTACGTC.

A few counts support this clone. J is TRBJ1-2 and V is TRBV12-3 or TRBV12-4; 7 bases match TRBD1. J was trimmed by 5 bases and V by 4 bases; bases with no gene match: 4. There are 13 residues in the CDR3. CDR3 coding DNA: TGTGCCAGCAGTTCGACAGGGCATTATGGCTACACCTTC. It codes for CASSSTGHYGYTF.

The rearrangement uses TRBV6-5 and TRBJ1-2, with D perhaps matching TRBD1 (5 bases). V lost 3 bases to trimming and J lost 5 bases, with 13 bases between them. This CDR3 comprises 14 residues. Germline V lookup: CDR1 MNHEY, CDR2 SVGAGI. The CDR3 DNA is TGTGCCAGCAGTTATGGGGGGAAACTGTATGGCTACACCTTC. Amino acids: CASSYGGKLYGYTF.

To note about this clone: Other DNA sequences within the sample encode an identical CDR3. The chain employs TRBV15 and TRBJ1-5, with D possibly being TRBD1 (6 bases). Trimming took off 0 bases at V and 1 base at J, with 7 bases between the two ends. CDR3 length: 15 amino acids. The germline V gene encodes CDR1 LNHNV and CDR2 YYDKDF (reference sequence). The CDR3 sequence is CATSRDRGSNQPQHF. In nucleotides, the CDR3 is TGTGCCACCAGCAGAGATAGGGGGAGCAATCAGCCCCAGCATTTT.

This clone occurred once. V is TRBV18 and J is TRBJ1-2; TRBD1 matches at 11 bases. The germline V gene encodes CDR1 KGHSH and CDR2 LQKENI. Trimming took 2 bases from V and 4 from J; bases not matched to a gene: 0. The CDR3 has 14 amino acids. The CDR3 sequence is CASSPGTGGYGYTF. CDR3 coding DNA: TGTGCCAGCTCACCAGGGACAGGGGGCTATGGCTACACCTTC.